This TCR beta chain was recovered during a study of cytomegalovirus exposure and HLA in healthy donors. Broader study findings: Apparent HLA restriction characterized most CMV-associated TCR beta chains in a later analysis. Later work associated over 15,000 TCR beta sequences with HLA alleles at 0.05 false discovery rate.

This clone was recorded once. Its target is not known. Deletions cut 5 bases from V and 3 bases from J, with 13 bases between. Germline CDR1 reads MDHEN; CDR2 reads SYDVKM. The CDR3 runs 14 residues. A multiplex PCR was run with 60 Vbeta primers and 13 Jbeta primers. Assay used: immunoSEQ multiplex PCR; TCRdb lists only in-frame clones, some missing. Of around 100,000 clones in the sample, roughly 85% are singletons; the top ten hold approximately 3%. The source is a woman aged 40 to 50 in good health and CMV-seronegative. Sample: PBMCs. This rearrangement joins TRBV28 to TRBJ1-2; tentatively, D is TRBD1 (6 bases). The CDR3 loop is CASSTRTEHYGYTF. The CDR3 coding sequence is TGTGCCAGCAGTACCAGGACAGAGCACTATGGCTACACCTTC.